Here is one T cell receptor beta chain with its context. This record belongs to a study of blood T cell repertoires in COVID-19. Repertoires were generated with immunoSEQ multiplex PCR, while TCRdb's copy carries only in-frame clones and drops some. The sample gives roughly 200,000 clones, over 75% of which show up once; about a tenth is in the top ten. Trimming took 4 bases from V and 1 from J, leaving 8 bases between them. This CDR3 comprises 15 residues. Germline V gene lookup returns CDR1 LNHNV and CDR2 YYDKDF (reference sequence). This sequence joins TRBV15 and TRBJ2-6; perhaps TRBD2 as D (6 bases). The source is a human donor with active or convalescent COVID-19. The donor label of this sample is uncertain. Source material: peripheral blood. The CDR3, as DNA: TGTGCCACCAGCACACGGGGGTCTGGGGCCAACGTCCTGACTTTC. It yields the protein CATSTRGSGANVLTF.